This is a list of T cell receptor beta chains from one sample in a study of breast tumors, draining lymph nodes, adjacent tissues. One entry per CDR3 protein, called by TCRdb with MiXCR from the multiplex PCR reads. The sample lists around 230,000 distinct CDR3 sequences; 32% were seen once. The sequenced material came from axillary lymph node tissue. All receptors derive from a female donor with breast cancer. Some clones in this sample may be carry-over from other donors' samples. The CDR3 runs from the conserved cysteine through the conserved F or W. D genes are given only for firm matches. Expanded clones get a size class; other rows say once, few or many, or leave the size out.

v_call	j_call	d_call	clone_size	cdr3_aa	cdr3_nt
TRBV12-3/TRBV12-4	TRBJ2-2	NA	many	CASSSVGLNTGELFF	TGTGCCAGCAGTTCCGTTGGGTTGAACACCGGGGAGCTGTTTTTT
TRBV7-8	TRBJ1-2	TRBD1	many	CASSPLDRVGYGYTF	TGTGCCAGCAGCCCGCTAGACAGGGTTGGCTATGGCTACACCTTC
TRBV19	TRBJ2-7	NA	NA	CASSAGETYEQYF	TGTGCCAGTAGTGCAGGTGAGACCTACGAGCAGTACTTC
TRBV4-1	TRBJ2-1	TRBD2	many	CASSRGLAGGSYNEQFF	TGCGCCAGCAGCCGCGGACTAGCGGGAGGTTCCTACAATGAGCAGTTCTTC
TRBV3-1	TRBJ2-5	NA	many	CASSHASGRNQETQYF	TGTGCCAGCAGCCACGCCTCAGGACGTAACCAAGAGACCCAGTACTTC
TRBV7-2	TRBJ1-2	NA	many	CASSLVGVRRVLGYTF	TGTGCCAGCAGCTTAGTTGGGGTGCGCAGGGTGTTGGGCTACACCTTC
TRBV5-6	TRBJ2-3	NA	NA	CASSPGQYGGNEQYF	TGTGCCAGCAGCCCGGGACAGTACGGGGGCAATGAGCAGTATTTT
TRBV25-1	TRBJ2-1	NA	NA	CASSELISGRGYEQFF	TGTGCCAGCAGTGAGCTTATTAGCGGTAGAGGGTATGAGCAGTTCTTC
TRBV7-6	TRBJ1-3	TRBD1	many	CASSLAAGGSGNTIYF	TGTGCCAGCAGCTTAGCAGCAGGGGGCTCTGGAAACACCATATATTTT
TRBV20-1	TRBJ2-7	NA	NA	CSARDAGYSYEQYF	TGCAGTGCTAGAGATGCGGGATATTCCTACGAGCAGTACTTC
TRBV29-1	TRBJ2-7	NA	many	CSVEGTGQPLGEQYF	TGCAGCGTTGAGGGGACCGGACAGCCTTTGGGGGAGCAGTACTTC
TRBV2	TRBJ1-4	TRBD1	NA	CASRDQGGGALFF	TGTGCCAGCAGGGATCAGGGGGGGGGGGCATTGTTTTTT
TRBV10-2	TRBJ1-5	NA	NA	CASSDRSSGRNEPQHF	TGCGCCAGCAGTGATAGGTCTAGCGGGAGAAATGAGCCCCAGCATTTT
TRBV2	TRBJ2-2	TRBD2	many	CASYAGTSATGELFF	TGTGCCAGCTACGCCGGGACTAGCGCCACCGGGGAGCTGTTTTTT
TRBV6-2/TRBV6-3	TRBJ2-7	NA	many	CASSYKGGPSYEQYF	TGTGCCAGCAGTTATAAAGGGGGTCCCTCCTACGAGCAGTACTTC
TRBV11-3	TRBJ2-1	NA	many	CASSLALYNEQFF	TGTGCCAGCAGCTTAGCACTTTACAATGAGCAGTTCTTC
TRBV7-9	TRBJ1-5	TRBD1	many	CASSLPRTGMGKWPQHF	TGTGCCAGCAGCTTACCCCGGACAGGGATGGGTAAATGGCCCCAGCATTTT
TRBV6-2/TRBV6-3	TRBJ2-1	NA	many	CASTSDVVGVGEQFF	TGTGCCAGCACTAGCGACGTCGTCGGTGTGGGTGAGCAGTTCTTC
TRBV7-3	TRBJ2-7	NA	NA	CASSLISAGYEQYF	TGTGCCAGCAGCTTAATTTCGGCGGGGTACGAGCAGTACTTC
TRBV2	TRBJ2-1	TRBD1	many	CASRAGTGTNEQFF	TGTGCCAGCAGAGCCGGGACAGGGACCAATGAGCAGTTCTTC
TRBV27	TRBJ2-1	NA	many	CASSLLGLSNEQFF	TGTGCCAGCAGTTTATTGGGACTTTCCAATGAGCAGTTCTTC
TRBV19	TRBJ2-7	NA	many	CASSMGRGAYEQYF	TGTGCCAGTAGTATGGGTAGGGGCGCCTACGAGCAGTACTTC
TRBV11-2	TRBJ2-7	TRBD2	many	CASSSKTSGFTYEQYF	TGTGCCAGCAGCTCGAAGACTAGCGGTTTTACCTACGAGCAGTACTTC
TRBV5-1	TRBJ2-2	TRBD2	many	CASSPRLAGLTPGELFF	TGCGCCAGCAGCCCAAGACTAGCGGGACTTACACCCGGGGAGCTGTTTTTT
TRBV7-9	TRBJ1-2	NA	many	CASSPKGGGYTF	TGTGCCAGCAGCCCGAAGGGGGGTGGCTACACCTTC
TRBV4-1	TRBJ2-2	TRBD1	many	CASSQEGYRGDGELFF	TGCGCCAGCAGCCAAGAAGGGTACAGGGGGGACGGGGAGCTGTTTTTT
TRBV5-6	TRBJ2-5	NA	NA	CAGGLGTAFSDSSKPGTQYF	TGTGCCGGGGGGCTCGGGACAGCATTTTCGGACTCCAGCAAACCGGGGACCCAGTACTTC
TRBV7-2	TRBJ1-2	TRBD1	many	CASSPRRGLDYGYTF	TGTGCCAGCAGCCCCCGCAGGGGGTTGGACTATGGCTACACCTTC
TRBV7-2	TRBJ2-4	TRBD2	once	CASSSDQGLAAKNIQYF	TGTGCCAGCAGCTCCGACCAAGGACTAGCGGCCAAAAACATTCAGTACTTC
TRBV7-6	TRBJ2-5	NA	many	CASSSNRETQYF	TGTGCCAGCAGCTCAAACAGAGAGACCCAGTACTTC